The 14 T cell receptor beta chains presented below share a single source sample, sequenced in a study of T cells after yellow fever vaccination. TCRdb re-derived calls from the 5' RACE reads in MiXCR, one entry per CDR3 protein. The sample has some 390,000 distinct CDR3 sequences, over 15% seen once. Specimen: PBMCs, collected before the yellow fever booster vaccination. The receptors were sampled from a man younger than 30 who received the YFV17D yellow fever vaccine.

V and J are TRBV5-1 and TRBJ2-2; D is uncertain. The CDR3 sequence is 15 residues long. Germline loops: CDR1 SGHRS, CDR2 YFSETQ. V shed 2 bases and J shed 5 bases, with 13 bases lying between them. The CDR3 DNA follows: TGCGCCAGCAGCTTCTCGGACGGCCTTACCGGGGAGCTGTTTTTT. Translation: CASSFSDGLTGELFF.

This clonotype was seen only a few times. The J gene is TRBJ2-3, the V gene TRBV9; 16 positions match TRBD2. The length of the CDR3 is 21 residues. Trimming at V came to 1 base and at J to 2 bases, leaving 13 bases not matched to a gene. The V gene's germline CDR1 is SGDLS and CDR2 YYNGEE. CDR3 residues: CASSVTPGLAGGRYATDTQYF. As DNA, the CDR3 is TGTGCCAGCAGCGTAACTCCGGGACTAGCGGGGGGGAGGTACGCCACAGATACGCAGTATTTT.

This clonotype occurred a few times. The chain uses TRBV4-3 and TRBJ1-2; D unclear. This CDR3 has 16 residues. With 0 bases removed from V and 1 base from J, the gap between germline ends came to 12 bases. Germline lookup yields CDR1 LGHNA and CDR2 YSLEER. The DNA of the CDR3 is TGCGCCAGCAGCCAAGATTACAGATACTATAACTATGGCTACACCTTC. It is translated as CASSQDYRYYNYGYTF.

V usage is TRBV7-6 and J usage is TRBJ1-2; TRBD1 agrees at 9 bases. Germline trimming cut 4 bases from V and 5 bases from J; bases unmatched to any gene: 8. The V gene's germline CDR1 is SGHVS and CDR2 FNYEAQ. The CDR3 length is 15 residues. CDR3 coding DNA: TGTGCCAGCAGCTCCGCCCCCGGGACAGGGTATGGCTACACCTTC. Translated: CASSSAPGTGYGYTF.

This clonotype turned up a few times. The V call is TRBV4-3, the J call TRBJ2-3, with D unresolved. CDR1 LGHNA and CDR2 YSLEER come from the germline V gene. The CDR3 has 16 residues. Trimming stripped 0 bases from V and 0 bases from J, with 10 bases between. CDR3 sequence (DNA): TGCGCCAGCAGCCAAGAAGGCGAGTCTAGCACAGATACGCAGTATTTT. This gives the protein CASSQEGESSTDTQYF.

V usage is TRBV9 and J usage is TRBJ1-1; the match to TRBD1 covers 9 bases. Germline CDR1 reads SGDLS; CDR2 reads YYNGEE. The CDR3 is 16 residues long. With 0 bases clipped from V and 5 bases from J, the junction kept 8 bases outside the gene matches. The DNA for the CDR3 is TGTGCCAGCAGCGTAGGCCGGACAGGGGTAGGGACTGAAGCTTTCTTT. As protein: CASSVGRTGVGTEAFF.

This clonotype was seen a handful of times. The chain joins TRBV15 to TRBJ1-5; D is unresolved. The CDR3 is 13 residues long. The germline V gene encodes CDR1 LNHNV and CDR2 YYDKDF (reference sequence). V was cut by 5 bases and J by 4 bases, with 9 bases left in between. The CDR3 DNA reads as TGTGCCACCAGCTTCGGTGGAAATCAGCCCCAGCATTTT. It translates to CATSFGGNQPQHF.

Many counts were recorded for this clonotype. The rearrangement uses TRBV6-5 and TRBJ1-1; D is uncertain. CDR1 MNHEY and CDR2 SVGAGI come from the germline V gene. Trimming stripped 7 bases from V and 3 bases from J, with 15 bases between. CDR3 length: 14 residues. Written as DNA, the CDR3 is TGTGCCAGCACCCCGGGTGGCCGAGACACTGAAGCTTTCTTT. This gives the protein CASTPGGRDTEAFF.

The gene calls are TRBV9 and TRBJ2-2, with a tentative D call TRBD2 (5 bases). Trimming removed 0 bases at V and 2 bases at J, with 17 bases between. The CDR3 extends over 18 amino acids. Germline V gene sequence: CDR1 SGDLS, CDR2 YYNGEE. CDR3 DNA: TGTGCCAGCAGCGTAGAGTGGGATCTAGCTTTAAACACCGGGGAGCTGTTTTTT. This sequence encodes CASSVEWDLALNTGELFF. The full variable domain, completed using reference TRBV9 and TRBJ2-2, is DSGVTQTPKHLITATGQRVTLRCSPRSGDLSVYWYQQSLDQGLQFLIQYYNGEERAKGNILERFSAQQFPDLHSELNLSSLELGDSALYFCASSVEWDLALNTGELFFGEGSRLTVL.

This clonotype was observed a few times. The J gene is TRBJ2-2, the V gene TRBV9, with D hard to call. V was shortened by 0 bases and J by 1 base, with 10 bases between the two germline ends. The CDR3 loop spans 16 amino acids. From germline, CDR1 is SGDLS and CDR2 YYNGEE. Here the CDR3 DNA reads TGTGCCAGCAGCGTAGACTGGGGAAGGAACACCGGGGAGCTGTTTTTT. The encoded protein is CASSVDWGRNTGELFF.

This clonotype was counted a single time. The chain recombines TRBV3-1 with TRBJ2-2; D ambiguous. CDR1 and CDR2 (germline): LGHDT, YNNKEL (reference sequence). The CDR3 totals 15 residues. V dropped 0 bases and J dropped 1 base, with 6 bases sitting between them. The CDR3 DNA is TGTGCCAGCAGCCAAGAACACTTGAACACCGGGGAGCTGTTTTTT. Its protein is CASSQEHLNTGELFF.

The CDR3, as DNA: TGTGCCAGCAGCGGGGAGGAAGTCGGGGCCTGGAACCAAGAGACCCAGTACTTC. It is translated as CASSGEEVGAWNQETQYF. The gene calls are TRBV9 and TRBJ2-5; D may be TRBD2 (6 bases). This CDR3 has 18 residues. In germline, CDR1 is SGDLS, CDR2 YYNGEE. Trimming took off 3 bases at V and 0 bases at J, with 21 bases between the two ends.

Only a few counts were recorded for this clonotype. The chain combines TRBV6-1 with TRBJ2-7, with a weak D call TRBD1 (5 bases). Trimming took off 7 bases at V and 2 bases at J, with 12 bases between the two ends. The CDR3 is 13 residues long. The germline V gene encodes CDR1 MNHNS and CDR2 SASEGT. The DNA of the CDR3 is TGTGCCAGCAAGGGGTTTCGGGCCTACGAGCAGTACGTC. Its protein is CASKGFRAYEQYV.

The chain combines TRBV6-1 with TRBJ2-3; TRBD2 is a possible D gene (6 bases). From germline, CDR1 is MNHNS and CDR2 SASEGT. This CDR3 has 13 amino acids. V lost 8 bases, J lost 3 bases, and 12 bases lay in between. The CDR3 here is CASWGEWTDTQYF. The DNA of the CDR3 is TGTGCCAGCTGGGGGGAGTGGACAGATACGCAGTATTTT.